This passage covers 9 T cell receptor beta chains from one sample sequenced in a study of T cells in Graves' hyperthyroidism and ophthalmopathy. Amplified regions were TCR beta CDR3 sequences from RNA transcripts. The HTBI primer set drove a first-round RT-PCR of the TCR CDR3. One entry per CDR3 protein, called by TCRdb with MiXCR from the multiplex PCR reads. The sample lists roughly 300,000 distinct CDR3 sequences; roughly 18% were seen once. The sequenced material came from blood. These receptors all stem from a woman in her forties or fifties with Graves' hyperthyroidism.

CDR3 coding DNA: TGTGCCAGCAGCTTACCAGGACCGGGAAACACCATATATTTT. This gives the protein CASSLPGPGNTIYF. This chain links TRBV5-6 with TRBJ1-3; D not resolved. The CDR3 extends over 14 amino acids. Looked up from germline, CDR1 is SGHDT and CDR2 is YYEEEE. With 2 bases removed from V and 4 bases from J, the gap between germline ends came to 10 bases. Full variable domain (outside the CDR3, taken from reference TRBV5-6 and TRBJ1-3): DAGVTQSPTHLIKTRGQQVTLRCSPKSGHDTVSWYQQALGQGPQFIFQYYEEEERQRGNFPDRFSGHQFPNYSSELNVNALLLGDSALYLCASSLPGPGNTIYFGEGSWLTVV.

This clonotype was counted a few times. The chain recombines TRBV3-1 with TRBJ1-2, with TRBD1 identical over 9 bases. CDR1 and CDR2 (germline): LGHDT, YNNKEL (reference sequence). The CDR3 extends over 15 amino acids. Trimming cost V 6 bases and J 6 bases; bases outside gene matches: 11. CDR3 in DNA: TGTGCCAGCAGGAAGGGACAGGGAGAGCGGAATGGCTACACCTTC. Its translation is CASRKGQGERNGYTF.

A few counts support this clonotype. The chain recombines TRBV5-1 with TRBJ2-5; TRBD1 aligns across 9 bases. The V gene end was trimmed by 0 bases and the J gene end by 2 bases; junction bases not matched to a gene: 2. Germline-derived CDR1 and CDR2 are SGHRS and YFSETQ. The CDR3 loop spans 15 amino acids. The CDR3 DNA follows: TGCGCCAGCAGCTTGGGGGACAGGGATCAAGAGACCCAGTACTTC. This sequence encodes CASSLGDRDQETQYF.

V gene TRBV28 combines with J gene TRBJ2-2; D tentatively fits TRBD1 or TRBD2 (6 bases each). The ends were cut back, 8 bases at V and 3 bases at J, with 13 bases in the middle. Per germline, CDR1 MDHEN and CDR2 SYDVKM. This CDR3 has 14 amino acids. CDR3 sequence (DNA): TGTGCCAGCGGGGGGCCCGACCACACCGGGGAGCTGTTTTTT. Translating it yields CASGGPDHTGELFF. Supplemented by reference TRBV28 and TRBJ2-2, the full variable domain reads DVKVTQSSRYLVKRTGEKVFLECVQDMDHENMFWYRQDPGLGLRLIYFSYDVKMKEKGDIPEGYSVSREKKERFSLILESASTNQTSMYLCASGGPDHTGELFFGEGSRLTVL.

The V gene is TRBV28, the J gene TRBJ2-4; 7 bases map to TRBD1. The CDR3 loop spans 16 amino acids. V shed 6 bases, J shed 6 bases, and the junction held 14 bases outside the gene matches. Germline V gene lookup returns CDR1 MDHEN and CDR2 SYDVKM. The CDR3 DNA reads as TGTGCCAGCAGCCCTCCGGGGACAGATGGAGCAAACATTCAGTACTTC. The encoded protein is CASSPPGTDGANIQYF.

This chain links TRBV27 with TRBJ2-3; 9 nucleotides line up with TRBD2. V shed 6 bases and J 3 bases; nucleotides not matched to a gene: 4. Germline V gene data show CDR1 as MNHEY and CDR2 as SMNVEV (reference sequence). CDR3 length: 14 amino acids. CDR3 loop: CASRAGGPTDTQYF. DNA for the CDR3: TGTGCCAGCAGGGCGGGGGGGCCGACAGATACGCAGTATTTT.

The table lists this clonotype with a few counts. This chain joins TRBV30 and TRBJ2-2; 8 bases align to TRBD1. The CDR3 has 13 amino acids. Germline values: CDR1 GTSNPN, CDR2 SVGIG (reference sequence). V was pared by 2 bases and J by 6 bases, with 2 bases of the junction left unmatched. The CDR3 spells CAWSMTGAGELFF. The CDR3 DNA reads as TGTGCCTGGAGTATGACAGGGGCCGGGGAGCTGTTTTTT.

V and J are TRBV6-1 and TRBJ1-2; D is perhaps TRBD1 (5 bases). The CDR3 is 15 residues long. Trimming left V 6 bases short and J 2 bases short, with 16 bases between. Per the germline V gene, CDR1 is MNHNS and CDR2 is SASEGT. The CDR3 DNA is TGTGCCAGCAGGGGACCGAGACAAGAAAACTATGGCTACACCTTC. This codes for CASRGPRQENYGYTF.

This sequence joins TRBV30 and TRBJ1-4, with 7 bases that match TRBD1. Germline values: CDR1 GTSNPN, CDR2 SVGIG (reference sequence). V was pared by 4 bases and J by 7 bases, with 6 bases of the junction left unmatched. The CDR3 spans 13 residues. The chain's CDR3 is CAWTPGTAEKLFF. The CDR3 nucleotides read TGTGCCTGGACACCGGGGACAGCTGAAAAACTGTTTTTT.